This TCR beta chain was captured by sequencing in a study of OX40 agonist ivuxolimab in advanced cancers. The assay was immunoSEQ multiplex PCR, and TCRdb's table has in-frame clones only and misses some. The sample carries about 64,000 clones, 80% to 95% recorded once. Looked up from germline, CDR1 is SGHNT and CDR2 is YYREEE (reference sequence). There are 13 residues in the CDR3. V was pared by 2 bases and J by 4 bases, with 7 bases between. The origin of this receptor is an adult with an advanced solid tumor such as melanoma, head and neck, liver or kidney cancer. The rearrangement uses TRBV5-4 and TRBJ1-5, with a tentative D call TRBD1 (6 bases). The input for sequencing was CD4+ or CD8+ T cells sorted from blood, taken in a trial of the OX40 agonist ivuxolimab. CDR3 residues: CASSFQGNQPQHF. The CDR3 nucleotides read TGTGCCAGCAGCTTTCAGGGGAATCAGCCCCAGCATTTT.